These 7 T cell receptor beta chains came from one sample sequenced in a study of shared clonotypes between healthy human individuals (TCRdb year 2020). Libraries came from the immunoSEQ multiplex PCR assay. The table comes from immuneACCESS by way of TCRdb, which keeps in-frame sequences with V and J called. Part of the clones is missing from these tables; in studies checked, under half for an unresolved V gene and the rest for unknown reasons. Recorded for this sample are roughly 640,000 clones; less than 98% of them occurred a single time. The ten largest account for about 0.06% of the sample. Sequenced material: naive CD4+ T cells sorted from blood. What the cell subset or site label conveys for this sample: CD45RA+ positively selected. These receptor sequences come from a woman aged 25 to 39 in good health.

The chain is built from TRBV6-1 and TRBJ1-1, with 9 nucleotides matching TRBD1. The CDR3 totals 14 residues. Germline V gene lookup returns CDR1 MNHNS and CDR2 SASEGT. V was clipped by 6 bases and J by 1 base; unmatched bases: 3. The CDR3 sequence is CASRQGAENTEAFF. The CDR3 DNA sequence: TGTGCCAGCAGACAGGGGGCCGAGAACACTGAAGCTTTCTTT.

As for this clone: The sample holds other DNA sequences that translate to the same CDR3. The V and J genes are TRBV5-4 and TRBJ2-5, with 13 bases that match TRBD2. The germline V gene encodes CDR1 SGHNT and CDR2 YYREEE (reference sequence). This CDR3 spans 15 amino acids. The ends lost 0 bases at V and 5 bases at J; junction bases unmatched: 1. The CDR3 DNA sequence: TGTGCCAGCAGCTTGGGACTAGCGGGAGGTGAGACCCAGTACTTC. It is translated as CASSLGLAGGETQYF. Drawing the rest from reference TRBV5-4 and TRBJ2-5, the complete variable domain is ETGVTQSPTHLIKTRGQQVTLRCSSQSGHNTVSWYQQALGQGPQFIFQYYREEENGRGNFPPRFSGLQFPNYSSELNVNALELDDSALYLCASSLGLAGGETQYFGPGTRLLVL.

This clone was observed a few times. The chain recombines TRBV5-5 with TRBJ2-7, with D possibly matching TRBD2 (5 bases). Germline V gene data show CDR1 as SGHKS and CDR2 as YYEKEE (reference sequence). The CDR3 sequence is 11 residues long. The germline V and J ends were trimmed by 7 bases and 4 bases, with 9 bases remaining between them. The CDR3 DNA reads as TGTGCCAGCTTTGGGAGTTACGAGCAGTACTTC. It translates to CASFGSYEQYF.

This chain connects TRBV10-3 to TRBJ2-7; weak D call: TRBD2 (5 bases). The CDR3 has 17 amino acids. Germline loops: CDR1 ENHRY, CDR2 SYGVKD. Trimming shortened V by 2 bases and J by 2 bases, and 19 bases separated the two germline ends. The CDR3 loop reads CAISEPGSGILTYEQYF. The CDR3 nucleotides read TGTGCCATCAGTGAGCCGGGAAGTGGGATCCTAACCTACGAGCAGTACTTC.

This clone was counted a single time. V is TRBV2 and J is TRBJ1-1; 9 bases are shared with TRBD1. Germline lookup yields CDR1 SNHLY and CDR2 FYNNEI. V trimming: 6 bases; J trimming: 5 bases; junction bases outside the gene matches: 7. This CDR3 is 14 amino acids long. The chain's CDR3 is CASSLRQGETEAFF. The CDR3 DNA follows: TGTGCCAGCAGCCTAAGACAGGGGGAAACTGAAGCTTTCTTT.

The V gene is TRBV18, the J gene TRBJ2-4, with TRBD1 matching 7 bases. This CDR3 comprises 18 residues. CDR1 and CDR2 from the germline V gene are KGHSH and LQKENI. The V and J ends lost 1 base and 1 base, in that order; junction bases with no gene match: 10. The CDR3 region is CASSPRIQGIGAKNIQYF. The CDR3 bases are TGTGCCAGCTCACCACGGATACAGGGGATTGGGGCCAAAAACATTCAGTACTTC.

In DNA, the CDR3 is TGTGCCACCAGCAGCAAATCTAACTATGGCTACACCTTC. Translation: CATSSKSNYGYTF. The chain joins TRBV15 to TRBJ1-2; D not resolved. Looked up from germline, CDR1 is LNHNV and CDR2 is YYDKDF (reference sequence). This CDR3 comprises 13 residues. Trimming left V 3 bases short and J 0 bases short, with 5 bases between.